This entry describes one TCR beta chain. What it recognizes is unknown. The sample comes from a study of T cells after yellow fever vaccination. Study-wide points: Abundant bulk-derived clonotypes could contaminate FACS-sorted repertoires. Among primary-vaccination clones, most reappeared after the booster, at around 97% for CD4 and around 91% for CD8. Faster peaking, at day 5 versus 15, marked a secondary response that was weaker.

For TCR, cDNA came from 5'RACE template switching, which added a universal primer site and UMIs. TCRdb passed the 5' RACE reads through MiXCR, listing each CDR3 protein once. The sample includes about 180,000 distinct CDR3 sequences, about 6% of them seen just once. Germline V lookup: CDR1 LGHNA, CDR2 YNFKEQ. V shed 0 bases and J shed 8 bases, with 10 bases lying between them. There are 13 residues in the CDR3. The source of this sequence is a young man who received the YFV17D yellow fever vaccine. The rearrangement joins TRBV4-2 to TRBJ1-1; D remains unclear. The sample consisted of CD4+ T cells sorted from PBMCs, taken on the day of the first yellow fever vaccination. The CDR3 is CASSQDPRIEAFF. As DNA, the CDR3 is TGTGCCAGCAGCCAAGATCCGCGGATCGAAGCTTTCTTT.